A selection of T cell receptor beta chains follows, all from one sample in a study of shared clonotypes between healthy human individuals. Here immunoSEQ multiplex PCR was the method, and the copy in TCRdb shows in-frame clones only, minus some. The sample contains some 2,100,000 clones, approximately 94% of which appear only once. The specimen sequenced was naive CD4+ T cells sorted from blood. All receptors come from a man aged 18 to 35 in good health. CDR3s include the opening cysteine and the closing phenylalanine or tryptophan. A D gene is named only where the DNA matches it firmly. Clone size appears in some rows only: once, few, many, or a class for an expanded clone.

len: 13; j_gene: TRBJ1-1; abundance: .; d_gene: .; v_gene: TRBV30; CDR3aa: CAWSADLYAEAFF; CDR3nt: TGTGCCTGGAGTGCGGACCTATACGCTGAAGCTTTCTTT
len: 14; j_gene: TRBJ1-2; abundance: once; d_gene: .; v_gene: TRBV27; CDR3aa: CASSSSTANYGYTF; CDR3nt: TGTGCCAGCAGTTCCTCGACGGCTAACTATGGCTACACCTTC
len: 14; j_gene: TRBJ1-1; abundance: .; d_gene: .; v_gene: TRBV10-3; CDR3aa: CAIRKSGTNTEAFF; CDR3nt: TGTGCCATCAGAAAAAGTGGAACGAACACTGAAGCTTTCTTT
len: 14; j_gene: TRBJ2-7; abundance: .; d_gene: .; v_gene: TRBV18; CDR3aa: CASSPRQTGYEQYF; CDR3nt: TGTGCCAGCTCACCCCGCCAAACGGGCTACGAGCAGTACTTC
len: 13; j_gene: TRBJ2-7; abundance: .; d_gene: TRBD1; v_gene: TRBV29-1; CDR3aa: CSVVGTGVVEQYF; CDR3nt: TGCAGCGTTGTCGGGACAGGGGTTGTCGAGCAGTACTTC
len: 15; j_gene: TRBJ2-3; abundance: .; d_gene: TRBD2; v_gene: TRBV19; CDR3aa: CASSMRGRGTDTQYF; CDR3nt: TGTGCCAGTAGTATGCGCGGGAGGGGCACAGATACGCAGTATTTT
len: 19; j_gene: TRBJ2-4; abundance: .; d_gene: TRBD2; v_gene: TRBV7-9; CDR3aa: CASSFWGGRTEAAKNIQYF; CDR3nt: TGTGCCAGCAGCTTTTGGGGAGGGAGGACGGAAGCAGCCAAAAACATTCAGTACTTC
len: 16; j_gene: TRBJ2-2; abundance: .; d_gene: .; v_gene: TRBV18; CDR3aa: CASSPTDRKNTGELFF; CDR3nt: TGTGCCAGCTCACCGACGGACAGAAAGAACACCGGGGAGCTGTTTTTT
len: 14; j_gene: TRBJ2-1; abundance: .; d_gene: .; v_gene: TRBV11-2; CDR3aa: CASSFGQSYNEQFF; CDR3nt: TGTGCCAGCAGCTTCGGACAGTCCTACAATGAGCAGTTCTTC
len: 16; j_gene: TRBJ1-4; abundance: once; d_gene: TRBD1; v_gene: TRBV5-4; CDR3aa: CASSVGQGGINEKLFF; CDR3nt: TGTGCCAGCAGCGTGGGACAGGGGGGAATTAATGAAAAACTGTTTTTT
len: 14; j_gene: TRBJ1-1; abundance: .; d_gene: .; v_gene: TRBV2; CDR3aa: CASSPRHPNTEAFF; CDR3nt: TGTGCCAGCAGTCCACGACACCCGAACACTGAAGCTTTCTTT
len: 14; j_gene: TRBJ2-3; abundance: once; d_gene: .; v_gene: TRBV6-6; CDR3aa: CASSYSSRPDTQYF; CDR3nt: TGTGCCAGCAGTTACTCTAGCCGCCCAGATACGCAGTATTTT
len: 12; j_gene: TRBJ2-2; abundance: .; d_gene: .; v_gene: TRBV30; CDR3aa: CAWARGPGELFF; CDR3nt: TGTGCCTGGGCCCGGGGTCCCGGGGAGCTGTTTTTT
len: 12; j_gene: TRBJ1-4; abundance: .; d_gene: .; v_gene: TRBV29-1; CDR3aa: CSVGGINEKLFF; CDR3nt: TGCAGCGTTGGAGGAATAAATGAAAAACTGTTTTTT
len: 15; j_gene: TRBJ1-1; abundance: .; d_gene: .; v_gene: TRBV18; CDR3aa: CASSPWEGLNTEAFF; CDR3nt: TGTGCCAGCTCACCATGGGAGGGGTTGAACACTGAAGCTTTCTTT
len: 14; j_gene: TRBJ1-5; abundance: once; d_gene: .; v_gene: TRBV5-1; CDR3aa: CASAEEGGNQPQHF; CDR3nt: TGCGCCAGCGCTGAGGAGGGAGGCAATCAGCCCCAGCATTTT
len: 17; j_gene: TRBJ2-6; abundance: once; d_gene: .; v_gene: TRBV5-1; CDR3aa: CASSLEPGGAGANVLTF; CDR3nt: TGCGCCAGCAGCTTGGAGCCCGGGGGCGCTGGGGCCAACGTCCTGACTTTC
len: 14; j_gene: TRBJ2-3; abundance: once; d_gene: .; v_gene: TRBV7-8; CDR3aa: CASSHARDSDTQYF; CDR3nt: TGTGCCAGCAGCCACGCCCGGGACTCAGATACGCAGTATTTT
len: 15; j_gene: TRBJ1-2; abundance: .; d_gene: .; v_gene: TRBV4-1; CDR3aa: CASSQGKGTLAGYTF; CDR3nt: TGCGCCAGCAGCCAAGGGAAGGGGACTCTCGCCGGCTACACCTTC
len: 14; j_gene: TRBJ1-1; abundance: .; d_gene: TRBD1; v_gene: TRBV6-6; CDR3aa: CASRGQGMNTEAFF; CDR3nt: TGTGCCAGCAGGGGACAGGGGATGAACACTGAAGCTTTCTTT
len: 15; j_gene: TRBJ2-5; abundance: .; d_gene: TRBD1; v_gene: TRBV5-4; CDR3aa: CASSLRDRVLETQYF; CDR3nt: TGTGCCAGCAGCTTGCGGGACAGGGTTTTGGAGACCCAGTACTTC
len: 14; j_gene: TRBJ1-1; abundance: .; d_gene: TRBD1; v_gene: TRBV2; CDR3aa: CASSRGQGGTEAFF; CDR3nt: TGTGCCAGCAGCCGCGGGCAGGGGGGAACTGAAGCTTTCTTT
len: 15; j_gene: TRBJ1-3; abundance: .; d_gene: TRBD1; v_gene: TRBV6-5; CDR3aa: CASRVTGVTGNTIYF; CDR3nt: TGTGCCAGCAGGGTTACAGGGGTGACCGGAAACACCATATATTTT
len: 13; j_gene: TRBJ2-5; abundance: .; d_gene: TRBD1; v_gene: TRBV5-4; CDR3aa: CASSSGQQETQYF; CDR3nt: TGTGCCAGCAGCTCGGGACAGCAAGAGACCCAGTACTTC
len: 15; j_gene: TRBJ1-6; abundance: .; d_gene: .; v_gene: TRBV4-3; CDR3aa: CASSQGSGSNSPLHF; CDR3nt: TGCGCCAGCAGCCAAGGGTCAGGGAGCAATTCACCCCTCCACTTT
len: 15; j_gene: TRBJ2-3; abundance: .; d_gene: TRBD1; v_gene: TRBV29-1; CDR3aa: CSVLDRGRSTDTQYF; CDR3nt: TGCAGCGTTTTGGACAGGGGGCGAAGCACAGATACGCAGTATTTT
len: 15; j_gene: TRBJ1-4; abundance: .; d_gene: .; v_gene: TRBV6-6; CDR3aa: CASSYSLGTGEKLFF; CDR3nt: TGTGCCAGCAGTTACTCGTTGGGTACGGGTGAAAAACTGTTTTTT
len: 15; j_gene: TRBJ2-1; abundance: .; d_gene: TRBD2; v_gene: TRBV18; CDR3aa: CASSPWTSGYNEQFF; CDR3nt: TGTGCCAGCTCACCTTGGACTAGCGGTTACAATGAGCAGTTCTTC
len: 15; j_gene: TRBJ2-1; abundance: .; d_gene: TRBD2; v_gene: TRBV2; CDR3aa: CASLVETSGYNEQFF; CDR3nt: TGTGCCAGCCTTGTTGAGACTAGCGGTTACAATGAGCAGTTCTTC